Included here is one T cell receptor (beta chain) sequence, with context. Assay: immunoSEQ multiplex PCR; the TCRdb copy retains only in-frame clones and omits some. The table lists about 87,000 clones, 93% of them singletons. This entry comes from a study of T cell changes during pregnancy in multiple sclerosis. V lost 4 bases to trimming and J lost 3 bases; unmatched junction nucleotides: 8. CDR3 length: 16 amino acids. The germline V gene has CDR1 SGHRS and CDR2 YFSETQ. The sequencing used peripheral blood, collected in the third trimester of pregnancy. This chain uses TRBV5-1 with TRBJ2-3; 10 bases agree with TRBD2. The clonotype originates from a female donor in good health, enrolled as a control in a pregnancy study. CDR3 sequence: CASSDGAGGPTDTQYF. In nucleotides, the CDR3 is TGCGCCAGCAGCGACGGAGCGGGAGGGCCGACAGATACGCAGTATTTT.